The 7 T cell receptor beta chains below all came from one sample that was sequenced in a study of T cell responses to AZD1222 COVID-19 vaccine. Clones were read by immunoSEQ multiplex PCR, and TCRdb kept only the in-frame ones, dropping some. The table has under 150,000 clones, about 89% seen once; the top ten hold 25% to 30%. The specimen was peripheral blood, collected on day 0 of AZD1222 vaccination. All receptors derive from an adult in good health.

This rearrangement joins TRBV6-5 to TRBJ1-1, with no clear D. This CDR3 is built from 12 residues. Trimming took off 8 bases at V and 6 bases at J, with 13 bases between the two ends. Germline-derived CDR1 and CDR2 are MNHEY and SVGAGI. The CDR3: CASGFGSAEAFF. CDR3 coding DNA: TGTGCCAGCGGATTTGGTTCCGCTGAAGCTTTCTTT.

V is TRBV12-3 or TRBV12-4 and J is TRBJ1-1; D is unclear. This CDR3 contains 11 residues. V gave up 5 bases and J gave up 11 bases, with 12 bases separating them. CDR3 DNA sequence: TGTGCCAGCAGTGTCGGTCTTTCGGCTTTCTTT. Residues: CASSVGLSAFF.

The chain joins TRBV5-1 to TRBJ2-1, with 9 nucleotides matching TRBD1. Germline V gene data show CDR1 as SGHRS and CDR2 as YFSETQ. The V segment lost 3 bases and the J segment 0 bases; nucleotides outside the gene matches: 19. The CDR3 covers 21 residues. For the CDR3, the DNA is TGCGCCAGCAGCTCTGGGTTGAACCCGGGACAGGGATATCCCTCCTACAATGAGCAGTTCTTC. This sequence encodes CASSSGLNPGQGYPSYNEQFF. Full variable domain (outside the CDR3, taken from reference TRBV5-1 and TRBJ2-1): KAGVTQTPRYLIKTRGQQVTLSCSPISGHRSVSWYQQTPGQGLQFLFEYFSETQRNKGNFPGRFSGRQFSNSRSEMNVSTLELGDSALYLCASSSGLNPGQGYPSYNEQFFGPGTRLTVL.

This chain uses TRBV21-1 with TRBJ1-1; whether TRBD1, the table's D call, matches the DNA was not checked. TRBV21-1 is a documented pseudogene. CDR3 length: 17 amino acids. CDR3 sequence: CASSPPSAGGMNTEAFF. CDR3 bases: TGTGCCAGCAGCCCCCCTTCCGCAGGGGGGATGAACACTGAAGCTTTCTTT.

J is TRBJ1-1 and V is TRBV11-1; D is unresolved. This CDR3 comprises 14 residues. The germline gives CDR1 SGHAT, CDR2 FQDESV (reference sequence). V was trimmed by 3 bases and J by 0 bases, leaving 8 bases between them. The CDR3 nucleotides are TGTGCCAGCAGCTTTGGGGTACTGAACACTGAAGCTTTCTTT. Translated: CASSFGVLNTEAFF.

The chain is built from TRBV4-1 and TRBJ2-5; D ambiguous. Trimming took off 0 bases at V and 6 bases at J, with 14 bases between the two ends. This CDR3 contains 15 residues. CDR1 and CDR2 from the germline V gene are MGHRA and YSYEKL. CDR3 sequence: CASSQDNARGKTQYF. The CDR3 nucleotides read TGCGCCAGCAGCCAAGACAATGCGCGAGGAAAGACCCAGTACTTC.

The CDR3 DNA reads as TGTGCCAGCAGTTTTTACAGTCAGGAGACCCAGTACTTC. Protein sequence: CASSFYSQETQYF. The chain recombines TRBV12-3 or TRBV12-4 with TRBJ2-5; D not certain. V shed 3 bases and J shed 5 bases, with 10 bases lying between them. The CDR3 has 13 residues.